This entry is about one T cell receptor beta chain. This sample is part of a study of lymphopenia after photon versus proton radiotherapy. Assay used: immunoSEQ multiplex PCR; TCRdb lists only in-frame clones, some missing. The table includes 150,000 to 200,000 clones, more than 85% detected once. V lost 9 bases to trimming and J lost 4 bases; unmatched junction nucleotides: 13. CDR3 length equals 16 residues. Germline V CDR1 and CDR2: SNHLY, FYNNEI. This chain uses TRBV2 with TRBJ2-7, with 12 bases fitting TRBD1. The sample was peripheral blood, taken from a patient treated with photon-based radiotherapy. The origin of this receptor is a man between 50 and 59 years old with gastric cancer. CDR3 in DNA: TGTGCCAGTATCCCGGGGACAGGGGGCGCGAGGTACGAGCAGTACTTC. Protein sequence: CASIPGTGGARYEQYF.